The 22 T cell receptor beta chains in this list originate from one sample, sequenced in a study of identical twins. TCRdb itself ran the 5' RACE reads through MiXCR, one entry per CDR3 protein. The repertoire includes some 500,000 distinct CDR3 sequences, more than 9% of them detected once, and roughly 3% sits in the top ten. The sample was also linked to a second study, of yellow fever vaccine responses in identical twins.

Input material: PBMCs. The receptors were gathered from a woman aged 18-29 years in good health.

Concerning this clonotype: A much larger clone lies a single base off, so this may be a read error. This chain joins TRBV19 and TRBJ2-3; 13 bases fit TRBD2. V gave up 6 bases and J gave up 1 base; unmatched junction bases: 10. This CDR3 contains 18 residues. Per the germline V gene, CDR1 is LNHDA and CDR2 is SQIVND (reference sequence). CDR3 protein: CASSRTSGSPKGTDTQYF. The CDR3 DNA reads TGTGCCAGTAGCCGGACTAGCGGGAGTCCTAAAGGCACAGATACGCAGTATTTT.

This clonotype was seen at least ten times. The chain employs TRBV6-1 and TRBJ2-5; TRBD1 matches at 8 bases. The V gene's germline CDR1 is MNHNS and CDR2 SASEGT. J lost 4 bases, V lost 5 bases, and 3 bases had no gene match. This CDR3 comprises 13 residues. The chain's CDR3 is CASSPTGGETQYF. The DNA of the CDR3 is TGTGCCAGCAGTCCTACAGGGGGAGAGACCCAGTACTTC.

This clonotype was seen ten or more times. The DNA of the CDR3 is TGTGCCAGCAGCGTAGGATTCTTCTCCTACGAGCAGTACTTC. This translates into CASSVGFFSYEQYF. This chain connects TRBV9 to TRBJ2-7; unclear D gene. Germline V lookup: CDR1 SGDLS, CDR2 YYNGEE. CDR3 length equals 14 residues. Trimming shortened V by 0 bases and J by 0 bases, and 7 bases separated the two germline ends.

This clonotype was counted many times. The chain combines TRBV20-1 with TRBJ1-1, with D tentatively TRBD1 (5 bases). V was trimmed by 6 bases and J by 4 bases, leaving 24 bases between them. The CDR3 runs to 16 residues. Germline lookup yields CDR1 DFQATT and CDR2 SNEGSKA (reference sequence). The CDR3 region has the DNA TGCAGTGCCCATCCAGGGTTTTCCGGGGGTAGCACTGAAGCTTTCTTT. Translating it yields CSAHPGFSGGSTEAFF.

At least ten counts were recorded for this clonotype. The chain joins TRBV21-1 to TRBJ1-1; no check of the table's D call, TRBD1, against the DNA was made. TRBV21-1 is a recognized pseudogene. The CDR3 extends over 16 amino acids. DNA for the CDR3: TGTGCCAACCTAAGGGGTGGGGTCTCGCTTAACACTGAAGCTTTCTTT. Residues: CANLRGGVSLNTEAFF.

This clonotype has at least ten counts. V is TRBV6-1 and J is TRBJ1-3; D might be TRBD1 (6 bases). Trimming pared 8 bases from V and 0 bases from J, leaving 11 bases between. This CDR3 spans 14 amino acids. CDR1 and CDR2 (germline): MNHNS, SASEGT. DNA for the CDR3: TGTGCCAGCCGGGAGGGGGGCTCTGGAAACACCATATATTTT. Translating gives CASREGGSGNTIYF.

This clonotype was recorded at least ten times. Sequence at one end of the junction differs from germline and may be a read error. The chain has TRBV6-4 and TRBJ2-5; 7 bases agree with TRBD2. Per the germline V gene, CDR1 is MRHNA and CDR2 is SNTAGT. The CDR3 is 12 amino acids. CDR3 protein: CAGSSGAWTQYF. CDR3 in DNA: TGTGCCGGCAGCAGCGGGGCCTGGACCCAGTACTTC.

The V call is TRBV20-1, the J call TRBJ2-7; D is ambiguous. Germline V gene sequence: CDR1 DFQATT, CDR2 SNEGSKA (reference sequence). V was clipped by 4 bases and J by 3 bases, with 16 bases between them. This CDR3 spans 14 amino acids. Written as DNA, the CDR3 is TGCAGTGCTAAAGGCGGCAACACCGTCTACGAGCAGTACTTC. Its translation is CSAKGGNTVYEQYF.

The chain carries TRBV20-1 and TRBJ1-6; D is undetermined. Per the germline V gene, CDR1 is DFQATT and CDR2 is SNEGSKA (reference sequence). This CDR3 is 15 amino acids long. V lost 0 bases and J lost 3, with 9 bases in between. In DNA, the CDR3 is TGCAGTGCTAGAGAAGCCCTGGGCTATAATTCACCCCTCCACTTT. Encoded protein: CSAREALGYNSPLHF.

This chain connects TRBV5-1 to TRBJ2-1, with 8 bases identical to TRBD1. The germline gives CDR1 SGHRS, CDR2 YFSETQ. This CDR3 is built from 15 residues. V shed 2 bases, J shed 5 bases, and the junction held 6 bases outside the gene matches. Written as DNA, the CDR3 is TGCGCCAGCAGCTTTCAGGGGGCAGAACACAATGAGCAGTTCTTC. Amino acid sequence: CASSFQGAEHNEQFF.

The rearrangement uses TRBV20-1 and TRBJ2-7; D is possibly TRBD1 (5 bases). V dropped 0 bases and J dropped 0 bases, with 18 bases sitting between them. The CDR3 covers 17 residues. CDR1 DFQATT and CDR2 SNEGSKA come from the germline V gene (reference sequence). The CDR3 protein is CSARDVFSTVSSYEQYF. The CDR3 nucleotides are TGCAGTGCTAGAGATGTGTTTTCGACAGTTAGCTCCTACGAGCAGTACTTC.

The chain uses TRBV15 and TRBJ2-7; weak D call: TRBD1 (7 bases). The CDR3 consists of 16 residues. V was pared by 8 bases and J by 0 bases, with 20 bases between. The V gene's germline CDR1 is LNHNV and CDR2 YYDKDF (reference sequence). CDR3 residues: CATSLDRDSLSYEQYF. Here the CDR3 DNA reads TGTGCCACCTCCCTTGACAGGGACTCCCTCTCCTACGAGCAGTACTTC.

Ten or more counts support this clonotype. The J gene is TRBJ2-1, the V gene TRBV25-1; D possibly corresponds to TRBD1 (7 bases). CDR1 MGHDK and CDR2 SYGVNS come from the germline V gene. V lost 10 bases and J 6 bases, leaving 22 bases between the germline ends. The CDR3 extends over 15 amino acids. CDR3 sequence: CANTTGGQGVNEQFF. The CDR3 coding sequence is TGTGCCAACACAACCGGAGGGCAGGGGGTCAATGAGCAGTTCTTC.

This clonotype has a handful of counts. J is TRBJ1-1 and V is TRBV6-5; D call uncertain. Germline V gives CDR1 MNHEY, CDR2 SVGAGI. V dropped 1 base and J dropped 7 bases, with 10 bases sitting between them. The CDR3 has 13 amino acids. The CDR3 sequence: CASSYLWEGEAFF. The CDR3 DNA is TGTGCCAGCAGTTACTTGTGGGAGGGTGAAGCTTTCTTT.

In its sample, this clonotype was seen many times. CDR3 in amino acids: CASSFRVAGNTIYF. Here the CDR3 DNA reads TGTGCCAGCAGCTTCAGGGTGGCTGGAAACACCATATATTTT. The chain carries TRBV12-3 or TRBV12-4 and TRBJ1-3; D perhaps matches TRBD1 (5 bases). This CDR3 contains 14 residues. V was trimmed by 6 bases and J by 2 bases, leaving 11 bases between them.

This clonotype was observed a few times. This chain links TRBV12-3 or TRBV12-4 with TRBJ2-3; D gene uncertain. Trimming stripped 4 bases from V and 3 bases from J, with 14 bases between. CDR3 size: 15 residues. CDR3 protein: CASSSPATATDTQYF. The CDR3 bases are TGTGCCAGCAGTTCTCCGGCCACAGCTACAGATACGCAGTATTTT.

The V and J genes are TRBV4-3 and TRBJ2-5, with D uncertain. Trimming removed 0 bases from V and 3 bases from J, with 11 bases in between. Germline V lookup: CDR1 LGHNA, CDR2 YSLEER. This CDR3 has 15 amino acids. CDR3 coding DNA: TGCGCCAGCAGCCAAGATCTCGGGTGGGAAGAGACCCAGTACTTC. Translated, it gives CASSQDLGWEETQYF.

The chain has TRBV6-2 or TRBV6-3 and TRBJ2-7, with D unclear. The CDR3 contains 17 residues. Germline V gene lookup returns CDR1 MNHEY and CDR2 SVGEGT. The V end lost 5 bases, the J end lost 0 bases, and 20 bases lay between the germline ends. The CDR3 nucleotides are TGTGCCAGCAGTCGGACGTCGGGCGGAGCGAGCTCCTACGAGCAGTACTTC. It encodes CASSRTSGGASSYEQYF.

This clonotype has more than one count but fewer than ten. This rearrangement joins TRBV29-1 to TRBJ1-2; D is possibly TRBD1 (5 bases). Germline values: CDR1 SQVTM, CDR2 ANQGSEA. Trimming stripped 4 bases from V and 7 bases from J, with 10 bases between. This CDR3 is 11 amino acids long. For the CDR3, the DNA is TGCAGCGTTGCCTGGGGCTCTGGCTACACCTTC. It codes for CSVAWGSGYTF.

CDR3 in DNA: TGCGCCAGCGGCCGGGACGACCCCTCCAATGAGCAGTTCTTC. It is translated as CASGRDDPSNEQFF. J is TRBJ2-1 and V is TRBV10-1; D may be TRBD1 or TRBD2 (5 bases each). Germline CDR1 WNHNN, CDR2 SYGVQD (reference sequence). Trimming shortened V by 8 bases and J by 6 bases, and 17 bases separated the two germline ends. This CDR3 is 14 amino acids long.

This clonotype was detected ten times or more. CDR3 coding DNA: TGCAGCGTTACCGGGAACCTCAACGAGCAGTACTTC. Translating it yields CSVTGNLNEQYF. The V call is TRBV29-1, the J call TRBJ2-7; D might be TRBD2 (5 bases). Germline CDR1 and CDR2: SQVTM and ANQGSEA. The V end was cut by 5 bases, the J end by 5 bases, with 13 bases between. The CDR3 totals 12 residues.

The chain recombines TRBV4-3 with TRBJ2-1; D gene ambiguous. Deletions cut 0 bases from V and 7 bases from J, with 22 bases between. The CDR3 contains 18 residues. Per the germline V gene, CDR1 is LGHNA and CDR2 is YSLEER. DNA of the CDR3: TGCGCCAGCAGCCAAGATCTCGACGTTGGTCTCCCCAAGAATGAGCAGTTCTTC. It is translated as CASSQDLDVGLPKNEQFF.